Listed below are T cell receptor beta chains from one sample, sequenced in a study of blood T cell repertoires in COVID-19. TCRdb keeps only in-frame clones here, not all; method: immunoSEQ multiplex PCR. Of under 150,000 clones listed, 75% to 80% are singletons. Material for sequencing was PBMCs or T cells enriched from blood (not recorded which). The receptor source for this set is a woman between 45 and 65 years old who had recovered from COVID-19. Each CDR3 is given with its conserved first and last residue. Each record gives: J gene, D gene, clone size, V gene, CDR3 DNA, CDR3 protein. D genes are given only for firm matches. Clone sizes are given selectively: once, few, many, or a class where the clone is expanded.

>TRBJ1-4|NA|NA|TRBV12-3/TRBV12-4
TGTGCCAGCACTCTGCGAGGTGAAAAACTGTTTTTT
CASTLRGEKLFF
>TRBJ2-3|NA|NA|TRBV10-3
TGTGCCATCCAAGGGGGGGCAGATACGCAGTATTTT
CAIQGGADTQYF
>TRBJ2-7|TRBD1|NA|TRBV24-1
TGTGCCACCAGTGACCCCGGGACAGGACACGAGCAGTACTTC
CATSDPGTGHEQYF
>TRBJ2-6|TRBD1|NA|TRBV4-1
TGCGCCAGCAGCCTGGGACAGGCTCGCTCTGGGGCCAACGTCCTGACTTTC
CASSLGQARSGANVLTF
>TRBJ2-1|NA|NA|TRBV7-3
TGTGCCAGCAGCCCGGGGCAGGGGGGCTACAATGAGCAGTTCTTC
CASSPGQGGYNEQFF
>TRBJ2-7|TRBD2|NA|TRBV2
TGTGCCAGCAAAGCGGGAGGCCTACAGCAGTACTTC
CASKAGGLQQYF
>TRBJ2-7|NA|NA|TRBV10-2
TGCGCCAGCAGAGGGGACACCTACGAGCAGTACTTC
CASRGDTYEQYF
>TRBJ1-2|NA|NA|TRBV6-5
TGTGCCAGCATTACTCCCGGGACACTGTTCTATGGCTACACCTTC
CASITPGTLFYGYTF
>TRBJ1-4|NA|NA|TRBV19
TGTGCCAGTAGTATCTACGCAGGGGAGGGAACTAATGAAAAACTGTTTTTT
CASSIYAGEGTNEKLFF
>TRBJ2-6|NA|NA|TRBV9
TGTGCCAGCAGCGTAGTCGGCAGACACTCTGGGGCCAACGTCCTGACTTTC
CASSVVGRHSGANVLTF
>TRBJ2-7|NA|many|TRBV19
TGTGCCAGTAGCCCCGAGATCTCCTACGAGCAGTACTTC
CASSPEISYEQYF
>TRBJ2-1|NA|NA|TRBV9
TGTGCCAGCAGCGTAGGGACAGTATACAATGAGCAGTTCTTC
CASSVGTVYNEQFF
>TRBJ1-1|NA|NA|TRBV11-3
TGTGCCAGCAGCTCCCTCCCCGGGATGAACACTGAAGCTTTCTTT
CASSSLPGMNTEAFF
>TRBJ2-7|TRBD1|few|TRBV7-9
TGTGCCAGCAGCCATCGGACAGGGATATACGAGCAGTACTTC
CASSHRTGIYEQYF
>TRBJ1-4|NA|NA|TRBV2
TGTGCCAGCAACCCGGCCGGGGGAGGCTCTAATGAAAAACTGTTTTTT
CASNPAGGGSNEKLFF
>TRBJ1-5|NA|NA|TRBV7-2
TGTGCCAGCAGCCCCGGGGTGGGGAATCAGCCCCAGCATTTT
CASSPGVGNQPQHF
>TRBJ1-5|NA|NA|TRBV7-8
TGTGCCAGCAGGACGGGAAACAGCAATCAGCCCCAGCATTTT
CASRTGNSNQPQHF
>TRBJ1-6|NA|NA|TRBV11-2
TGTGCCAGCAGCCCATCCACCGGGACTAGGGGTGGTAATTCACCCCTCCACTTT
CASSPSTGTRGGNSPLHF
>TRBJ1-2|TRBD1|few|TRBV6-5
TGTGCCAGCAGTTACGACAGGGCCCCCTATGGCTACACCTTC
CASSYDRAPYGYTF
>TRBJ2-3|TRBD2|NA|TRBV5-3
TGTGCCAGAAGCTCCTCCCGACTAGCGGGAAATGGCACAGATACGCAGTATTTT
CARSSSRLAGNGTDTQYF
>TRBJ2-3|NA|NA|TRBV18
TGTGCCAGCTCAGTGGGAGGAGGTACAGATACGCAGTATTTT
CASSVGGGTDTQYF
>TRBJ2-1|NA|NA|TRBV2
TGTGCCGGGTCGAAAGCGGAAAGCTCCTACAATGAGCAGTTCTTC
CAGSKAESSYNEQFF
>TRBJ2-5|NA|NA|TRBV6-6
TGTGCCAGCAGTTACTCGACAGATCGGAAGACCCAGTACTTC
CASSYSTDRKTQYF
>TRBJ1-4|NA|NA|TRBV3-1/TRBV3-2
TGTGCCAGCAGCCAAGTTTACGGGGAAAAACTGTTTTTT
CASSQVYGEKLFF
>TRBJ2-7|TRBD2|NA|TRBV5-1
TGCGCCAGCAGCTTGGGGGTGAGGACTAGCGCGTACGAGCAGTACTTC
CASSLGVRTSAYEQYF
>TRBJ1-6|TRBD1|NA|TRBV27
TGTGCCAGCAGTCCCTTCAGGGGGTCGGGTTATAATTCACCCCTCCACTTT
CASSPFRGSGYNSPLHF
>TRBJ2-7|NA|NA|TRBV5-1
TGCGCCAGCAGCACGGACACGGAGCAGTACTTC
CASSTDTEQYF
>TRBJ1-1|TRBD1|NA|TRBV9
TGTGCCAGCAGCGAGACAGGGCGCACTGAAGCTTTCTTT
CASSETGRTEAFF
>TRBJ1-5|NA|once|TRBV24-1
TGTGCCACCAGTGACGGGGAAGGGTTTGGAGGTCAGCCCCAGCATTTT
CATSDGEGFGGQPQHF
>TRBJ1-1|NA|NA|TRBV7-3
TGTGCCAGCAGCCATGAGGCGAACACTGAAGCTTTCTTT
CASSHEANTEAFF
>TRBJ2-3|TRBD2|NA|TRBV19
TGTGCCAGTACCCTAGGACTAGCGGGCACAGATACGCAGTATTTT
CASTLGLAGTDTQYF
>TRBJ2-3|TRBD1|NA|TRBV4-2
TGTGCCAGCAGCCCCGGACAGGGGATGGGGCCAGATACGCAGTATTTT
CASSPGQGMGPDTQYF
>TRBJ1-1|NA|NA|TRBV10-1
TGCGCCAGCAGTGAGTCGCTGGGGGCTAACACTGAAGCTTTCTTT
CASSESLGANTEAFF
>TRBJ1-5|NA|NA|TRBV3-1/TRBV3-2
TGTGCCAGCAGCCAAGGAGCGGGCCTGCCGGGCAATCAGCCCCAGCATTTT
CASSQGAGLPGNQPQHF
>TRBJ2-3|TRBD1|once|TRBV29-1
TGCAGCGCCCAAGAAGGTGGGACAGGCACAGATACGCAGTATTTT
CSAQEGGTGTDTQYF
>TRBJ1-1|NA|NA|TRBV2
TGTGCCAGCAGTAAGGGAGACAGGGAAGCTTTCTTT
CASSKGDREAFF
>TRBJ1-2|NA|NA|TRBV30
TGTGCCTGGAGTGCTTCGGGCTATGGCTACACCTTC
CAWSASGYGYTF
>TRBJ2-3|NA|NA|TRBV11-2
TGTGCCAGCAGCTTTTCTGACACCCCCCGGGATACGCAGTATTTT
CASSFSDTPRDTQYF
>TRBJ1-2|NA|once|TRBV2
TGTGCCAGCAGTGAAGACAGACCTTCCTATGGCTACACCTTC
CASSEDRPSYGYTF
>TRBJ1-3|TRBD1|NA|TRBV3-1/TRBV3-2
TGTGCCAGCAGCCCACAGGGGGCAGTAGGAAACACCATATATTTT
CASSPQGAVGNTIYF
>TRBJ2-7|NA|NA|TRBV2
TGTGCCAGCAGTGAAGTCGACGAGCAGTACTTC
CASSEVDEQYF
>TRBJ1-2|TRBD1|NA|TRBV10-1
TGCGCCAGCAGTCCGGGACAGGGAAGTGGCTACACCTTC
CASSPGQGSGYTF
>TRBJ1-1|NA|NA|TRBV2
TGTGCCAGCAGTGGAACCCCCCGGGGGGAAGCTTTCTTT
CASSGTPRGEAFF
>TRBJ2-3|NA|NA|TRBV3-1/TRBV3-2
TGTGCCAGCAGCCGCCTTTCGGGGGTCACAGATACGCAGTATTTT
CASSRLSGVTDTQYF
>TRBJ2-3|NA|NA|TRBV30
TGTGCCTGGAGGGACAACTCAAGGACGCAGTATTTT
CAWRDNSRTQYF
>TRBJ1-1|NA|NA|TRBV7-9
TGTGCCAGCAGCCCCAGGCTGAACACTGAAGCTTTCTTT
CASSPRLNTEAFF
>TRBJ1-4|NA|once|TRBV5-1
TGCGCCAGCAGCATACAGGGAGCCACTAATGAAAAACTGTTTTTT
CASSIQGATNEKLFF
>TRBJ1-2|NA|NA|TRBV5-6
TGTGCCAGCAGCCACCCACGCGGCTATGGCTACACCTTC
CASSHPRGYGYTF
>TRBJ1-5|NA|NA|TRBV13
TGTGCCAGCAGCTTCGGGGGAGATGGCAATCAGCCCCAGCATTTT
CASSFGGDGNQPQHF
>TRBJ1-2|TRBD1|NA|TRBV19
TGTGCCAGTAGTCTGGGGACAGTCTATGGCTACACCTTC
CASSLGTVYGYTF
>TRBJ1-5|NA|few|TRBV4-1
TGCGCCAGCAGCCAAGGGAGGGAGATGCCCCAGCATTTT
CASSQGREMPQHF
>TRBJ2-1|TRBD2|NA|TRBV27
TGTGCCAGCAGTCGGGAGGGCCACTATGAGCAGTTCTTC
CASSREGHYEQFF
>TRBJ1-1|NA|NA|TRBV30
TGTGCCTGGAGTGTAATGGGGGGGAACACTGAAGCTTTCTTT
CAWSVMGGNTEAFF
>TRBJ1-1|NA|NA|TRBV7-6
TGTGCCAGCAGCCGAGGATTGGGTGGGGGCCAGAGGATGAACACTGAAGCTTTCTTT
CASSRGLGGGQRMNTEAFF
>TRBJ2-3|NA|NA|TRBV5-4
TGTGCCAGCAGCTTGGAGGGGACAGATACGCAGTATTTT
CASSLEGTDTQYF
>TRBJ1-2|NA|few|TRBV6-5
TGTGCCAGCAGCCCACAGGGCGTCAATGGCTACACCTTC
CASSPQGVNGYTF
>TRBJ1-1|NA|NA|TRBV7-3
TGTGCCAGCAGCTTAACGTCCAGGGGTAACACTGAAGCTTTCTTT
CASSLTSRGNTEAFF